This passage covers 23 T cell receptor beta chains from one sample sequenced in a study of regulatory T cells in long-lasting Graves disease. Through Arm-PCR of CDR3 regions and iRepertoire HTBI primers, TCR beta libraries were built. MiXCR, applied by TCRdb to the multiplex PCR reads, yields one record per CDR3 protein. The table has approximately 400,000 distinct CDR3 sequences, around 14% seen once; the top ten hold approximately 15%. This sample's time point: newly diagnosed GD, antithyroid drugs for less than 3 months. From PBMCs, RNA was extracted and then used to make the TCR library. This same sample was also taken into another study, of T cells in Graves' hyperthyroidism and ophthalmopathy.

Specimen: peripheral blood mononuclear cells (PBMCs), collected at new diagnosis, from a patient treated with antithyroid drugs. The receptor set was obtained from a woman aged 25 to 39 with Graves disease.

This clonotype was detected ten times or more. V is TRBV2 and J is TRBJ2-3, with a tentative D call TRBD1 (5 bases). Per the germline V gene, CDR1 is SNHLY and CDR2 is FYNNEI. Trimming pared 7 bases from V and 3 bases from J, leaving 14 bases between. This CDR3 is 14 amino acids long. CDR3: CASNLRQGTDTQYF. The CDR3 DNA follows: TGTGCCAGCAACTTAAGGCAGGGTACAGATACGCAGTATTTT.

As regards this clonotype: A much larger clonotype is one base distant, so this may be a read error. The chain links TRBV18 to TRBJ2-1; 8 bases are a match to TRBD1. CDR1 KGHSH and CDR2 LQKENI come from the germline V gene. There are 16 residues in the CDR3. CDR3 sequence reads: CAGSSEQGVTYNEQFF. The CDR3 coding sequence is TGTGCCGGCTCATCCGAACAGGGGGTGACCTACAATGAGCAGTTCTTC.

This clonotype was counted at least ten times. The chain links TRBV2 to TRBJ2-7, with 7 positions matching TRBD2. The junction had 9 bases not matched to a gene; V was cut back by 9 bases and J by 1 base. This CDR3 spans 14 amino acids. Germline CDR1 and CDR2: SNHLY and FYNNEI. For the CDR3, the DNA is TGTGCCAGTCAGAGCAGCGGGGATTCCTACGAGCAGTACTTC. Encoded protein: CASQSSGDSYEQYF.

This clonotype was seen ten or more times. The chain recombines TRBV6-2 or TRBV6-3 with TRBJ2-3; 7 bases align to TRBD2. The trim removed 2 bases at V and 0 bases at J, leaving 5 bases unmatched. Germline CDR1 reads MNHEY; CDR2 reads SVGEGT. The CDR3 length is 16 residues. This CDR3 reads CASSYLAEPSTDTQYF. The CDR3 coding sequence is TGTGCCAGCAGTTACCTAGCGGAACCGAGCACAGATACGCAGTATTTT.

This clonotype came up many times. The rearrangement uses TRBV3-1 and TRBJ2-7; no firm D call. The CDR3 is 11 amino acids. Trimming removed 4 bases from V and 5 bases from J, with 6 bases in between. CDR1 and CDR2 from the germline V gene are LGHDT and YNNKEL (reference sequence). The CDR3 sequence: CASSRSHEQYF. Here the CDR3 DNA reads TGTGCCAGCAGCCGGTCCCACGAGCAGTACTTC.

Ten or more counts support this clonotype. The chain links TRBV12-5 to TRBJ2-3; D is uncertain. The germline V gene encodes CDR1 LGHNT and CDR2 FRNRAP. The V gene lost 4 bases and the J gene lost 6 bases, with 8 bases spanning the gap. This CDR3 comprises 12 residues. Here the CDR3 reads CASGSRLDTQYF. Written as DNA, the CDR3 is TGTGCTAGTGGTTCCCGTCTTGATACGCAGTATTTT.

This clonotype has at least ten counts. This rearrangement joins TRBV3-1 to TRBJ1-4; D remains ambiguous. V was pared by 4 bases and J by 6 bases, with 12 bases between. Germline V CDR1 and CDR2: LGHDT, YNNKEL (reference sequence). The CDR3 contains 14 residues. The CDR3 nucleotides read TGTGCCAGCAGCCGGAGTCACGGGGATGAAAAACTGTTTTTT. Its translation is CASSRSHGDEKLFF. Combining the CDR3 with reference TRBV3-1 and TRBJ1-4 gives the whole variable domain DTAVSQTPKYLVTQMGNDKSIKCEQNLGHDTMYWYKQDSKKFLKIMFSYNNKELIINETVPNRFSPKSPDKAHLNLHINSLELGDSAVYFCASSRSHGDEKLFFGSGTQLSVL.

This clonotype occurred many times. The chain is built from TRBV24-1 and TRBJ2-1; 9 bases line up with TRBD1. This CDR3 has 14 residues. The V and J ends lost 8 bases and 6 bases, in that order; junction bases with no gene match: 7. The germline V gene has CDR1 KGHDR and CDR2 SFDVKD. CDR3 region: CATTPGQGVNEQFF. The DNA of the CDR3 is TGTGCCACCACCCCGGGACAGGGTGTCAATGAGCAGTTCTTC.

This clonotype was recorded many times. The chain joins TRBV29-1 to TRBJ1-1, with D maybe TRBD1 (5 bases). Germline V gives CDR1 SQVTM, CDR2 ANQGSEA. CDR3 length: 13 residues. The V end was cut by 4 bases, the J end by 0 bases, with 9 bases between. The chain's CDR3 is CSVAGRMNTEAFF. The CDR3 DNA reads as TGCAGCGTTGCGGGACGCATGAACACTGAAGCTTTCTTT.

The genes are TRBV7-2 and TRBJ2-3; 8 bases fit TRBD2. Trimming took 1 base from V and 4 from J; bases not matched to a gene: 4. Germline V gene lookup returns CDR1 SGHTA and CDR2 FQGNSA. The length of the CDR3 is 15 residues. The CDR3 DNA follows: TGTGCCAGCAGCTTAGGCAGCGGGAGAGCAGATACGCAGTATTTT. Protein product: CASSLGSGRADTQYF. Full variable domain (missing parts from reference TRBV7-2 and TRBJ2-3): GAGVSQSPSNKVTEKGKDVELRCDPISGHTALYWYRQSLGQGLEFLIYFQGNSAPDKSGLPSDRFSAERTGGSVSTLTIQRTQQEDSAVYLCASSLGSGRADTQYFGPGTRLTVL.

This clonotype came up a few times. This chain uses TRBV19 with TRBJ2-7; TRBD2 matches 11 bases. The CDR3 runs 14 residues. V shed 9 bases, J shed 3 bases, and the junction held 7 bases outside the gene matches. CDR1 is LNHDA and CDR2 is SQIVND in the germline V gene (reference sequence). The CDR3, as DNA: TGTGCCAGCACAGACGGACTAGCGGGCTACGAGCAGTACTTC. As protein: CASTDGLAGYEQYF.

This clonotype was recorded at least ten times. This chain uses TRBV20-1 with TRBJ2-2; D is perhaps TRBD2 (5 bases). The CDR3 totals 16 residues. Germline CDR1 DFQATT, CDR2 SNEGSKA (reference sequence). The germline V and J ends were trimmed by 4 bases and 4 bases, with 19 bases remaining between them. The CDR3 nucleotides are TGCAGTGCTAAGCCTACTAGAGACAAAAGCACCGGGGAGCTGTTTTTT. Its translation is CSAKPTRDKSTGELFF.

Worth noting for this clonotype: A far larger clone is one base from this, pointing to a likely read error. This chain joins TRBV7-2 and TRBJ2-7, with D uncertain. Trimming took 1 base from V and 7 from J, leaving 8 bases between them. CDR3 length equals 12 residues. CDR1 and CDR2 from the germline V gene are SGHTA and FQGNSA. DNA for the CDR3: TGTGCCAGCAGCTTAGGCCTAAAGGAGCAGTACTTC. Translation gives CASSLGLKEQYF.

The chain employs TRBV12-3 or TRBV12-4 and TRBJ1-5; TRBD1 matches 7 bases. The CDR3 is 12 residues long. V lost 8 bases and J lost 7; bases outside the gene matches: 5. In DNA form, the CDR3 reads TGTGCCAGCGGGGCAGGGGGACAGCCCCAGCATTTT. The encoded protein is CASGAGGQPQHF.

This clonotype was seen more than once but under ten times. The rearrangement uses TRBV19 and TRBJ1-5, with D perhaps matching TRBD1 (5 bases). V lost 1 base, J lost 1 base, and 8 bases lay in between. CDR3 length equals 15 residues. CDR1 and CDR2 from the germline V gene are LNHDA and SQIVND (reference sequence). The CDR3 coding sequence is TGTGCCAGTAGTATAGTTCCAGGGAGCAATCAGCCCCAGCATTTT. This sequence encodes CASSIVPGSNQPQHF.

This clonotype was observed at least ten times. The V and J genes are TRBV7-9 and TRBJ2-5, with 9 bases aligning to TRBD2. The germline V gene has CDR1 SEHNR and CDR2 FQNEAQ (reference sequence). The length of the CDR3 is 14 residues. Germline trimming cut 5 bases from V and 5 bases from J; bases unmatched to any gene: 6. Here the CDR3 reads CASSRPSGKETQYF. The CDR3 coding sequence is TGTGCCAGCAGCAGACCTAGCGGGAAGGAGACCCAGTACTTC. Variable domain in full (rest from reference TRBV7-9 and TRBJ2-5): DTGVSQNPRHKITKRGQNVTFRCDPISEHNRLYWYRQTLGQGPEFLTYFQNEAQLEKSRLLSDRFSAERPKGSFSTLEIQRTEQGDSAMYLCASSRPSGKETQYFGPGTRLLVL.

This clonotype appeared many times. The chain joins TRBV20-1 to TRBJ2-7, with 16 bases aligning to TRBD2. The CDR3 spans 17 residues. Looked up from germline, CDR1 is DFQATT and CDR2 is SNEGSKA (reference sequence). The V gene end was trimmed by 4 bases and the J gene end by 2 bases; junction bases not matched to a gene: 8. CDR3: CSAITGTSGRAPYEQYF. CDR3 DNA sequence: TGCAGTGCTATAACCGGGACTAGCGGGAGGGCCCCCTACGAGCAGTACTTC.

This clonotype showed up many times. The chain's CDR3 is CASSSSDRVGTDTQYF. Here the CDR3 DNA reads TGTGCCAGCAGTTCCAGCGACAGGGTGGGCACAGATACGCAGTATTTT. The V and J genes are TRBV12-3 or TRBV12-4 and TRBJ2-3; 7 nucleotides agree with TRBD1. Trimming removed 4 bases from V and 1 base from J; junction bases left unmatched: 8. The CDR3 contains 16 residues.

The genes are TRBV27 and TRBJ2-2, with 14 bases that match TRBD2. Germline CDR1 and CDR2: MNHEY and SMNVEV (reference sequence). CDR3 length equals 19 residues. V lost 2 bases and J lost 4; bases outside the gene matches: 9. The CDR3 region is CASSLRLAGGPGGTGELFF. The CDR3 nucleotides read TGTGCCAGCAGTTTACGACTAGCGGGAGGGCCCGGCGGCACCGGGGAGCTGTTTTTT.

This clonotype showed up many times. CDR3 coding DNA: TGCAGTGCCCCAACGGGGAGGGCAACAGATACGCAGTATTTT. Residues: CSAPTGRATDTQYF. The V call is TRBV20-1, the J call TRBJ2-3; the match to TRBD2 covers 7 bases. The CDR3 is 14 amino acids. The J segment lost 3 bases and the V segment lost 6 bases, leaving 9 bases of the junction unmatched. Germline CDR1 and CDR2: DFQATT and SNEGSKA (reference sequence).

V gene TRBV15 combines with J gene TRBJ2-1, with D perhaps matching TRBD2 (6 bases). V was shortened by 4 bases and J by 4 bases, with 14 bases between the two germline ends. This CDR3 comprises 15 residues. Germline V gene lookup returns CDR1 LNHNV and CDR2 YYDKDF (reference sequence). The CDR3 region is CATSNGRGTYNEQFF. The DNA of the CDR3 is TGTGCCACCAGCAATGGGCGGGGAACGTACAATGAGCAGTTCTTC.

This clonotype has more than one count but fewer than ten. The chain uses TRBV3-1 and TRBJ2-7, with D uncertain. This CDR3 region has 13 residues. Trimming cost V 4 bases and J 0 bases, with 7 bases left between them. CDR1 and CDR2 from the germline V gene are LGHDT and YNNKEL (reference sequence). CDR3 loop: CASSPISSYEQYF. Written as DNA, the CDR3 is TGTGCCAGCAGCCCGATCAGCTCCTACGAGCAGTACTTC.

The chain couples TRBV18 to TRBJ2-1, with a tentative D call TRBD2 (6 bases). The CDR3 runs to 16 residues. V shed 3 bases and J shed 6 bases, with 18 bases lying between them. Germline CDR1 reads KGHSH; CDR2 reads LQKENI. The CDR3 here is CASSPPSSGVVNEQFF. Written as DNA, the CDR3 is TGTGCCAGCTCACCGCCCTCTTCGGGGGTGGTCAATGAGCAGTTCTTC.